These 13 T cell receptor beta chains were sequenced from one sample in a study of regulatory T cells in long-lasting Graves disease. For TCR beta, libraries came from iRepertoire HTBI primers and Arm-PCR of CDR3 regions. MiXCR, run by TCRdb on the multiplex PCR reads, gives a single entry per CDR3 protein. The data show approximately 400,000 distinct CDR3 sequences, with around 24% seen just once and over 25% held by the top ten. Time point described: persistent/refractory GD, antithyroid drugs over 5 years with positive TRAb. Isolated PBMC RNA provided the starting material for the TCR library. The input for sequencing was peripheral blood mononuclear cells (PBMCs), taken when the disease was refractory, from a patient treated with antithyroid drugs. Every receptor here comes from a female donor with Graves disease.

The V call is TRBV2, the J call TRBJ1-1; D is possibly TRBD1 (6 bases). CDR1 and CDR2 (germline): SNHLY, FYNNEI. The CDR3 length is 15 residues. With 5 bases removed from V and 5 bases from J, the gap between germline ends came to 18 bases. Written as DNA, the CDR3 is TGTGCCAGCAGTATCTCCGGGGGGCGAATGACTGAAGCTTTCTTT. This codes for CASSISGGRMTEAFF. The full variable domain, its missing parts supplied by reference TRBV2 and TRBJ1-1, is EPEVTQTPSHQVTQMGQEVILRCVPISNHLYFYWYRQILGQKVEFLVSFYNNEISEKSEIFDDQFSVERPDGSNFTLKIRSTKLEDSAMYFCASSISGGRMTEAFFGQGTRLTVV.

This clonotype has ten or more counts. The CDR3 loop reads CASSSPPGGSGPSSYEQYF. In nucleotides, the CDR3 is TGTGCCAGCAGTTCCCCCCCCGGCGGGAGTGGGCCGAGCTCCTACGAGCAGTACTTC. The rearrangement links TRBV28 to TRBJ2-7, with TRBD2 matching over 7 bases. The CDR3 extends over 19 amino acids. Losses at the gene ends were 4 bases for V and 0 bases for J; bases not matched to a gene: 18. Germline values: CDR1 MDHEN, CDR2 SYDVKM.

The CDR3 nucleotides read TGTGCCAGCAGTTGGTTCGGGAGGACCGGGGAGCTGTTTTTT. Amino acids: CASSWFGRTGELFF. This rearrangement joins TRBV27 to TRBJ2-2; 7 bases fit TRBD2. Germline V gene lookup returns CDR1 MNHEY and CDR2 SMNVEV (reference sequence). V lost 4 bases, J lost 5 bases, and 4 bases stayed unmatched. The CDR3 totals 14 residues.

This clonotype was counted once. V and J are TRBV7-3 and TRBJ1-6; D is unclear. Germline V lookup: CDR1 SGHTA, CDR2 FQGTGA. Trimming removed 5 bases from V and 9 bases from J, with 14 bases in between. This CDR3 is 14 amino acids long. In nucleotides, the CDR3 is TGTGCCAGCAGCGGAGGCCGGGAAAGTTCACCCCTCCACTTT. It yields the protein CASSGGRESSPLHF.

The chain employs TRBV5-1 and TRBJ2-7, with TRBD2 matching 7 bases. Trimming removed 0 bases from V and 5 bases from J; junction bases left unmatched: 14. Germline lookup yields CDR1 SGHRS and CDR2 YFSETQ. The CDR3 has 17 residues. The chain's CDR3 is CASSLALDSGFRDEQYF. DNA for the CDR3: TGCGCCAGCAGCTTGGCCCTTGATAGCGGGTTTCGCGACGAGCAGTACTTC.

There are a few counts of this clonotype. J is TRBJ2-5 and V is TRBV5-1; perhaps TRBD1 as D (5 bases). V gave up 3 bases and J gave up 4 bases, with 19 bases separating them. The CDR3 runs 16 residues. Per germline, CDR1 SGHRS and CDR2 YFSETQ. In nucleotides, the CDR3 is TGCGCCAGCAGCTCCAGATTCAGGGTATTTGGAGAGACCCAGTACTTC. It is translated as CASSSRFRVFGETQYF. The full variable domain, with the rest looked up from reference TRBV5-1 and TRBJ2-5, is KAGVTQTPRYLIKTRGQQVTLSCSPISGHRSVSWYQQTPGQGLQFLFEYFSETQRNKGNFPGRFSGRQFSNSRSEMNVSTLELGDSALYLCASSSRFRVFGETQYFGPGTRLLVL.

This clonotype was seen only a few times. The gene calls are TRBV30 and TRBJ1-4, with a tentative D call TRBD1 (5 bases). Trimming left V 2 bases short and J 8 bases short, with 9 bases between. The germline gives CDR1 GTSNPN, CDR2 SVGIG (reference sequence). The CDR3 has 12 residues. In DNA form, the CDR3 reads TGTGCCTGGAGTCGAGAGGGGGAAAAACTGTTTTTT. This gives the protein CAWSREGEKLFF. Supplemented by reference TRBV30 and TRBJ1-4, the full variable domain reads SQTIHQWPATLVQPVGSPLSLECTVEGTSNPNLYWYRQAAGRGLQLLFYSVGIGQISSEVPQNLSASRPQDRQFILSSKKLLLSDSGFYLCAWSREGEKLFFGSGTQLSVL.

This clonotype was counted many times. The J gene is TRBJ1-5, the V gene TRBV12-3 or TRBV12-4; D remains unclear. Trimming shortened V by 3 bases and J by 5 bases, and 5 bases separated the two germline ends. The CDR3 is made up of 12 amino acids. CDR3 coding DNA: TGTGCCAGCAGTTTCGGGGATCAGCCCCAGCATTTT. This encodes CASSFGDQPQHF.

This clonotype was counted ten times or more. V gene TRBV2 combines with J gene TRBJ1-5; D not resolved. The CDR3 consists of 14 residues. The germline gives CDR1 SNHLY, CDR2 FYNNEI. The V and J ends lost 4 bases and 0 bases respectively, with 7 bases between them. The CDR3 reads CASSGTTSNQPQHF. CDR3 nucleotides: TGTGCCAGCAGTGGCACCACTAGCAATCAGCCCCAGCATTTT.

V gene TRBV20-1 combines with J gene TRBJ2-5; D is undetermined. V lost 3 bases and J lost 3, with 17 bases in between. From germline, CDR1 is DFQATT and CDR2 SNEGSKA (reference sequence). The CDR3 runs to 15 residues. The DNA of the CDR3 is TGCAGTGCTAGGGGGTCGACCCCGCGCGAAGAGACCCAGTACTTC. It is translated as CSARGSTPREETQYF.

This clonotype was counted only a few times. V and J are TRBV11-3 and TRBJ1-1, with 7 positions matching TRBD1. The CDR3 contains 14 residues. J gave up 4 bases and V 4 bases, and 6 bases lay outside the gene matches. Germline CDR1 and CDR2: SGHNT and YENEEA. The DNA of the CDR3 is TGTGCCAGCAGCTCGACAGGGAGTAGCACTGAAGCTTTCTTT. As protein: CASSSTGSSTEAFF.

This clonotype was observed a few times. The chain employs TRBV5-1 and TRBJ2-7; unclear D gene. The V gene's germline CDR1 is SGHRS and CDR2 YFSETQ. The CDR3 is 13 residues long. The V end lost 0 bases, the J end lost 9 bases, and 13 bases lay between the germline ends. Written as DNA, the CDR3 is TGCGCCAGCAGCTTGGACTCCGGGTTTGTGCAGTACTTC. The encoded protein is CASSLDSGFVQYF.

The table lists this clonotype with a few counts. The chain links TRBV19 to TRBJ2-2; D is perhaps TRBD2 (6 bases). This CDR3 comprises 17 residues. Germline assignment: CDR1 LNHDA and CDR2 SQIVND (reference sequence). The V and J ends lost 1 base and 3 bases respectively, with 15 bases between them. The CDR3 bases are TGTGCCAGTAGTATAGGCTACAGGTCGGGGGACACCGGGGAGCTGTTTTTT. This encodes CASSIGYRSGDTGELFF.